This T cell receptor (beta chain) stems from a study of CD8 T cells in ankylosing spondylitis. Regarding the study as a whole: Enrichment of disease-linked clones was reportedly significant in matched ankylosing spondylitis synovial fluid. Prior work had noted some motif variants in reactive arthritis blood and synovial fluid. Clones linked to disease, bearing a CD8+ phenotype, were relatively rare in peripheral blood.

Making the TCR beta libraries involved quantitative 5'-RACE with molecular barcodes. TCRdb processed the 5' RACE reads anew with MiXCR; each CDR3 protein has one entry. The profile shows fewer than 130,000 distinct CDR3 sequences, nearly 25% of them singletons. On this clonotype: The antigen is undetermined.

Germline lookup yields CDR1 MNHNS and CDR2 SASEGT. CDR3 length: 15 residues. Deletions cut 10 bases from V and 0 bases from J, with 13 bases between. The clonotype was recovered from a male donor with ankylosing spondylitis. The gene calls are TRBV6-1 and TRBJ2-6; D uncertain. The sample taken for sequencing was synovial fluid, either unsorted or a sorted T cell fraction (not recorded which). DNA of the CDR3: TGTGCCACCACACAGTCCGACTCTGGGGCCAACGTCCTGACTTTC. This codes for CATTQSDSGANVLTF.